This T cell receptor beta chain was recorded in a study of chemoradiotherapy in HPV16-positive cancers. Sequenced by immunoSEQ multiplex PCR; TCRdb stores in-frame clones only, minus some. The table has about 5,100 clones, just under 80% seen once; the top ten hold approximately 14%. General study results and limits: Candidate HPV-specific clones and E7-related TCR motifs grew in tumor during treatment. Better recurrence-free survival went with HPV-responsive T-cell expansion in HPV16-positive patients.

Trimming pared 0 bases from V and 2 bases from J, leaving 21 bases between. CDR1 is SGDLS and CDR2 is YYNGEE in the germline V gene. The length of the CDR3 is 19 residues. About this clone itself: The antigen is unknown.

Repeated repertoire sampling spanned the course of chemoradiotherapy. The chain is built from TRBV9 and TRBJ1-3; TRBD1 is a possible D gene (6 bases). This TCR was recovered from a human donor with HPV-associated anogenital cancer. Source: tumor tissue, taken from a patient who underwent chemoradiotherapy. The CDR3 DNA reads as TGTGCCAGCAGCGTAGACCGCCGCAGTGGGGCAGGGGCTGGAAACACCATATATTTT. It translates to CASSVDRRSGAGAGNTIYF.